This TCR beta chain originates from a study of OX40 agonist ivuxolimab in advanced cancers. Overall study context: The dose-escalation group included hepatocellular carcinoma, melanoma, renal cell carcinoma and head and neck cancer. One patient with hepatocellular carcinoma and two with cutaneous melanoma, three in all, had partial responses. Regarding the study as a whole: Clonal expansion by week 6 occurred in CD4+ and CD8+ blood T cells (at 0.1 to 3.0 mg/kg). Relative to CD4+ cells, CD8+ T cells on average had more expanded clones.

V lost 0 bases to trimming and J lost 0 bases, with 6 bases between them. The CDR3 contains 14 residues. Germline V gene data show CDR1 as SGHRS and CDR2 as YFSETQ. On this clone: What it binds is unknown.

Libraries were prepared by immunoSEQ multiplex PCR; TCRdb keeps only in-frame clonotypes and omits some of them. This sample has around 30,000 clones, with around 80% found just once. This receptor was identified in an adult with an advanced solid tumor such as melanoma, head and neck, liver or kidney cancer. The specimen was CD4+ or CD8+ T cells sorted from blood, collected in a trial of the OX40 agonist ivuxolimab. This chain uses TRBV5-1 with TRBJ1-1; D gene uncertain. CDR3 nucleotide sequence: TGCGCCAGCAGCTTGGAGGTTCTGAACACTGAAGCTTTCTTT. Its translation is CASSLEVLNTEAFF.